The 22 T cell receptor beta chains in this list originate from one sample, sequenced in a study of blood T cell repertoires in COVID-19. The method was immunoSEQ multiplex PCR; TCRdb's version includes in-frame clones alone and lacks a portion of them. The sample has about 150,000 clones, 65% to 85% seen once; the top ten hold approximately 9%. Sequencing was done on a sample of peripheral blood. Receptors were obtained from a young man with COVID-19, enrolled during active disease.

CDR3 coding DNA: TGTGCCATCAGTGGGCAATACGAGCAGTACTTC. It translates to CAISGQYEQYF. V is TRBV10-3 and J is TRBJ2-7; D unresolved. The CDR3 has 11 residues. The V gene lost 4 bases and the J gene lost 4 bases, with 5 bases spanning the gap. The V gene's germline CDR1 is ENHRY and CDR2 SYGVKD.

The chain joins TRBV4-2 to TRBJ2-1; 7 positions agree with TRBD2. The CDR3 is 18 amino acids. In germline, CDR1 is LGHNA, CDR2 YNFKEQ. V was pared by 3 bases and J by 2 bases, with 13 bases of the junction left unmatched. CDR3 region: CASSQQAVAGPAYNEQFF. The CDR3 bases are TGTGCCAGCAGCCAGCAGGCGGTAGCGGGCCCTGCCTACAATGAGCAGTTCTTC.

The chain combines TRBV6-5 with TRBJ2-2; 7 nucleotides agree with TRBD2. With V trimmed by 7 bases and J by 4 bases, 6 bases remained unmatched. The CDR3 consists of 14 residues. Germline V gene data show CDR1 as MNHEY and CDR2 as SVGAGI. The CDR3 reads CASTPGLRTGELFF. In nucleotides, the CDR3 is TGTGCCAGCACCCCGGGACTACGCACCGGGGAGCTGTTTTTT.

V gene TRBV2 combines with J gene TRBJ2-1; TRBD2 aligns across 15 bases. V dropped 4 bases and J dropped 0; count of bases not matched to a gene: 16. The CDR3 spans 22 residues. Germline V gene lookup returns CDR1 SNHLY and CDR2 FYNNEI. The CDR3 sequence is CASSAKRKGLAGGNSSYNEQFF. CDR3 coding DNA: TGTGCCAGCAGTGCGAAGCGGAAGGGACTAGCGGGAGGTAATAGCTCCTACAATGAGCAGTTCTTC. Full variable domain (rest looked up from reference TRBV2 and TRBJ2-1): EPEVTQTPSHQVTQMGQEVILRCVPISNHLYFYWYRQILGQKVEFLVSFYNNEISEKSEIFDDQFSVERPDGSNFTLKIRSTKLEDSAMYFCASSAKRKGLAGGNSSYNEQFFGPGTRLTVL.

The chain carries TRBV14 and TRBJ2-7; D remains unclear. The germline V gene encodes CDR1 SGHDN and CDR2 FVKESK. Trimming removed 1 base at V and 3 bases at J, with 7 bases between. The CDR3 sequence is 13 residues long. CDR3 amino acids: CASSQGYLYEQYF. The DNA of the CDR3 is TGTGCCAGCAGCCAAGGCTATCTCTACGAGCAGTACTTC.

The J gene is TRBJ2-5, the V gene TRBV6-5; maybe TRBD1 (5 bases). The CDR3 contains 14 residues. V lost 4 bases and J lost 7, with 16 bases in between. Germline loops: CDR1 MNHEY, CDR2 SVGAGI. This CDR3 is CASSWGRASGTQYF. The CDR3, as DNA: TGTGCCAGCAGTTGGGGCAGGGCCTCAGGGACCCAGTACTTC.

The gene calls are TRBV30 and TRBJ1-3, with 7 positions matching TRBD1. This CDR3 contains 15 residues. With V trimmed by 2 bases and J by 4 bases, 8 bases remained unmatched. Germline V gene data show CDR1 as GTSNPN and CDR2 as SVGIG (reference sequence). The CDR3 bases are TGTGCCTGGAGTAGATCGGACAGGCGGGGAAACACCATATATTTT. This encodes CAWSRSDRRGNTIYF.

This chain joins TRBV9 and TRBJ2-1, with 8 bases that match TRBD2. Losses at the gene ends were 4 bases for V and 7 bases for J; bases not matched to a gene: 4. This CDR3 region has 13 residues. Germline loops: CDR1 SGDLS, CDR2 YYNGEE. CDR3: CASSFGGENEQFF. The CDR3 coding sequence is TGTGCCAGCAGCTTCGGGGGGGAGAATGAGCAGTTCTTC. Full variable domain (rest looked up from reference TRBV9 and TRBJ2-1): DSGVTQTPKHLITATGQRVTLRCSPRSGDLSVYWYQQSLDQGLQFLIQYYNGEERAKGNILERFSAQQFPDLHSELNLSSLELGDSALYFCASSFGGENEQFFGPGTRLTVL.

The chain recombines TRBV29-1 with TRBJ2-7; TRBD1 aligns across 8 bases. The CDR3 spans 14 residues. Trimming took 4 bases from V and 1 from J; bases not matched to a gene: 6. The V gene's germline CDR1 is SQVTM and CDR2 ANQGSEA. The CDR3 region has the DNA TGCAGCGTTGCTTGGGACAGGAGATCCTACGAGCAGTACTTC. This encodes CSVAWDRRSYEQYF.

Only a few counts were recorded for this clone. The chain has TRBV11-2 and TRBJ2-7, with 9 bases lining up with TRBD1. The CDR3 runs to 15 residues. After removal of 5 bases from V and 6 bases from J, the junction contained 11 bases not matched to a gene. In germline, CDR1 is SGHAT, CDR2 FQNNGV. The CDR3 DNA is TGTGCCAGCAGCCCGCTGACAGGGGGACTGCGCGAGCAGTACTTC. It codes for CASSPLTGGLREQYF.

This chain connects TRBV30 to TRBJ2-3, with 10 bases that match TRBD1. CDR3 size: 15 residues. Germline CDR1 is GTSNPN and CDR2 is SVGIG (reference sequence). V gave up 2 bases and J gave up 6 bases; unmatched junction bases: 8. The CDR3 DNA sequence: TGTGCCTGGAGTCCGGGACAGGGGTCGTTGGATACGCAGTATTTT. Its translation is CAWSPGQGSLDTQYF.

A few counts support this clone. A junction boundary mismatches the germline segment, possibly from a read error. The gene calls are TRBV13 and TRBJ1-6, with D tentatively TRBD1 (5 bases). Germline V gene data show CDR1 as PRHDT and CDR2 as FYEKMQ (reference sequence). The CDR3 extends over 12 amino acids. For the CDR3, the DNA is TGTGCCAGCACCTTAAAAGGGGCACCCCTCCACTTT. It is translated as CASTLKGAPLHF.

The genes are TRBV27 and TRBJ1-6; D gene uncertain. Trimming shortened V by 7 bases and J by 0 bases, and 16 bases separated the two germline ends. The CDR3 totals 17 residues. Germline V gene data show CDR1 as MNHEY and CDR2 as SMNVEV (reference sequence). Here the CDR3 reads CASTILGASSYNSPLHF. CDR3 DNA: TGTGCCAGCACCATCTTAGGAGCAAGCTCCTATAATTCACCCCTCCACTTT.

V is TRBV28 and J is TRBJ1-2; D unresolved. Trimming removed 5 bases from V and 8 bases from J, with 24 bases in between. This CDR3 has 16 residues. Germline V CDR1 and CDR2: MDHEN, SYDVKM. The CDR3, as DNA: TGTGCCAGCAGTAGTCCAAGGAGCGCCTATTCCTCCGGCTACACCTTC. Protein sequence: CASSSPRSAYSSGYTF.

The sample holds a few counts of this clone. The chain recombines TRBV28 with TRBJ1-3, with TRBD1 as a possible D gene (5 bases). Trimming pared 6 bases from V and 1 base from J, leaving 16 bases between. This CDR3 contains 16 residues. Germline V gene lookup returns CDR1 MDHEN and CDR2 SYDVKM. CDR3 amino acids: CASSLVFGASGNTIYF. The CDR3 nucleotides are TGTGCCAGCAGCCTAGTTTTTGGGGCATCTGGAAACACCATATATTTT.

The chain combines TRBV7-9 with TRBJ2-1; 12 bases match TRBD2. The CDR3 is 15 amino acids. CDR1 is SEHNR and CDR2 is FQNEAQ in the germline V gene (reference sequence). The J segment lost 3 bases and the V segment lost 4 bases, leaving 1 base of the junction unmatched. The CDR3, as DNA: TGTGCCAGCAGCTCGACTAGCGGGAGCTACAATGAGCAGTTCTTC. Translated: CASSSTSGSYNEQFF.

The rearrangement joins TRBV4-1 to TRBJ1-1; 12 nucleotides line up with TRBD1. The J segment lost 6 bases and the V segment lost 0 bases, leaving 2 bases of the junction unmatched. The CDR3 loop spans 15 amino acids. Germline CDR1 reads MGHRA; CDR2 reads YSYEKL. The CDR3 DNA sequence: TGCGCCAGCAGCCAAGAGGGACAGGGGGCGGCTGAAGCTTTCTTT. Protein sequence: CASSQEGQGAAEAFF.

The genes are TRBV9 and TRBJ2-7; 7 bases fit TRBD1. Germline V gives CDR1 SGDLS, CDR2 YYNGEE. V shed 3 bases, J shed 5 bases, and the junction held 5 bases outside the gene matches. The CDR3 runs 13 residues. This chain's CDR3 is CASSATTGNEQYF. In DNA, the CDR3 is TGTGCCAGCAGCGCCACGACAGGGAACGAGCAGTACTTC.

The chain carries TRBV5-5 and TRBJ1-6, with D unresolved. The CDR3 consists of 12 residues. CDR1 and CDR2 from the germline V gene are SGHKS and YYEKEE (reference sequence). The V gene lost 4 bases and the J gene lost 7 bases, with 6 bases spanning the gap. In DNA form, the CDR3 reads TGTGCCAGCAGCCAGCGCAATTCACCCCTCCACTTT. This sequence encodes CASSQRNSPLHF.

The chain has TRBV27 and TRBJ2-7; D possibly corresponds to TRBD2 (6 bases). Germline V gives CDR1 MNHEY, CDR2 SMNVEV (reference sequence). Trimming took off 6 bases at V and 0 bases at J, with 27 bases between the two ends. The CDR3 loop spans 19 amino acids. CDR3 residues: CASSPQGGLAAMSSYEQYF. In DNA, the CDR3 is TGTGCCAGCAGCCCTCAAGGAGGATTAGCGGCTATGAGCTCCTACGAGCAGTACTTC.

The chain has TRBV2 and TRBJ1-2; 8 nucleotides align to TRBD1. The CDR3 length is 14 residues. V shed 9 bases, J shed 4 bases, and the junction held 10 bases outside the gene matches. Germline CDR1 is SNHLY and CDR2 is FYNNEI. As DNA, the CDR3 is TGTGCCAGTCTGCAGGGGGCGCAGAGCTATGGCTACACCTTC. Protein: CASLQGAQSYGYTF.

The chain combines TRBV2 with TRBJ2-7; TRBD2 matches at 8 bases. Germline CDR1 SNHLY, CDR2 FYNNEI. This CDR3 comprises 15 residues. V was clipped by 11 bases and J by 7 bases; unmatched bases: 19. DNA of the CDR3: TGTGCCGTCAGGAGGGCTAGCGGGTCCTCGGGGGAGCAGTACTTC. It translates to CAVRRASGSSGEQYF. Based on the CDR3 plus reference TRBV2 and TRBJ2-7, the full variable domain is EPEVTQTPSHQVTQMGQEVILRCVPISNHLYFYWYRQILGQKVEFLVSFYNNEISEKSEIFDDQFSVERPDGSNFTLKIRSTKLEDSAMYFCAVRRASGSSGEQYFGPGTRLTVT.